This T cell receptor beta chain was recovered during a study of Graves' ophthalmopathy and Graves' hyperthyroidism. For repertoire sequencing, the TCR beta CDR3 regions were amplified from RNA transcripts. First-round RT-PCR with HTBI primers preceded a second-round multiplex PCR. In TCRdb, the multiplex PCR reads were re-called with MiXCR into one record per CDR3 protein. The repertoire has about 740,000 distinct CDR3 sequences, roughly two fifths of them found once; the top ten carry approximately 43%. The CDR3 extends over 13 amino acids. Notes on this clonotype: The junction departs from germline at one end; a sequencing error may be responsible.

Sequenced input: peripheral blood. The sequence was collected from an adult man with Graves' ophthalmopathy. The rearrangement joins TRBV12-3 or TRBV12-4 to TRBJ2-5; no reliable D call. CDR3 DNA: TGTGCCAGCTCACCTTCCGAACAAGAGGCCCAGTACTTC. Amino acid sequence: CASSPSEQEAQYF.